The following is a T cell receptor beta chain sequence with its context. The antigen is not known. The donors, all healthy, were Caucasians living in Russia, aged roughly 6 to 100. Every sample had a minimum of 6.5 million PBMCs isolated. It was with a sample-barcoded 5' primer and a J-beta primer mix that a second PCR of about 6 to 12 cycles was run. Unique molecular identifiers of 12 random nucleotides labeled each cDNA. TCRdb itself ran the 5' RACE reads through MiXCR, one entry per CDR3 protein. Found here are a few hundred thousand distinct CDR3 sequences, around 27% of them singletons; the top ten hold roughly 30%. The germline V gene has CDR1 LGHDT and CDR2 YNNKEL (reference sequence). V lost 3 bases to trimming and J lost 5 bases, with 3 bases between them. The length of the CDR3 is 11 residues. These data originate in a study of blood T cells in healthy people across ages. General study points: Researchers said unsorted PBMCs prevented a conclusive naive versus antigen-experienced comparison.

This chain uses TRBV3-1 with TRBJ2-3; D gene uncertain. The source is a woman between 70 and 85 years old in good health. The sequencing input was blood. The CDR3 loop is CASSQIDTQYF. For the CDR3, the DNA is TGTGCCAGCAGCCAGATAGATACGCAGTATTTT.